This TCR beta chain emerged from a study of shared clonotypes between healthy human individuals. Notes on the study in general: Large sequencing depth failed to make sorted-subset sequencing complete, rarefaction showed. Sequencing depth was predicted to influence how clonotypes are shared among donors.

About this clone: Antigen: not known.

Profiled with immunoSEQ multiplex PCR; TCRdb holds only in-frame clones, not every one. Among roughly 1,500,000 clones listed, 95% to 99% were seen once. Those who donated were healthy HIV-negative adults, with no recent acute infections or vaccinations reported. CDR3 size: 17 residues. Germline V gene data show CDR1 as MNHNS and CDR2 as SASEGT. Trimming took 8 bases from V and 3 from J; bases not matched to a gene: 17. The sequence was obtained from a man aged 25-45 years in good health. The V and J genes are TRBV6-1 and TRBJ2-7, with TRBD1 identical over 9 bases. Sequencing input: naive CD4+ T cells sorted from blood. Subset of the sample: CD45RA+ positively selected. CDR3 protein: CASRGGQGRTFFYEQYF. The DNA for the CDR3 is TGTGCCAGCCGTGGGGGACAGGGCCGGACCTTTTTCTACGAGCAGTACTTC.